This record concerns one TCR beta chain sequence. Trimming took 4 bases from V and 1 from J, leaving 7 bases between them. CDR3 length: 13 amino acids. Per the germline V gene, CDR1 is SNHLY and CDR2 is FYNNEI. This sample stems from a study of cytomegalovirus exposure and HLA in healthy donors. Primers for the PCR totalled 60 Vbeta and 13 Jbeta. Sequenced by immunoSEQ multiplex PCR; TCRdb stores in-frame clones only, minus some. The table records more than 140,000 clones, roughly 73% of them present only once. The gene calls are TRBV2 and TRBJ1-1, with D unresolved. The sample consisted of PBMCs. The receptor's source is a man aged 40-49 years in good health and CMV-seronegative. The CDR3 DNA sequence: TGTGCCAGCAGTGTAACTGGGAACACTGAAGCTTTCTTT. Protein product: CASSVTGNTEAFF.